Listed here are 23 T cell receptor beta chains from one sample, sequenced in a study of T cells in Graves' hyperthyroidism and ophthalmopathy (dated by TCRdb to between 2018 and 2021). Library creation used multiplex PCR. For sequencing, an Illumina HiSeq 2000 was employed. The TCR beta CDR3 regions were amplified from RNA transcripts. A first-round RT-PCR of the TCR CDR3 used the HTBI primer set with the Qiagen OneStep RT-PCR kit. In TCRdb, the public reads were trimmed at Q25 with fastp and aligned with MiXCR, with productive beta chains retained. When rows share a CDR3 protein, they turn into one entry using the most common DNA and genes. This sample gives over 300,000 distinct CDR3 sequences in total; roughly 13% of them show up just once. Of the sample, roughly 11% falls within the top ten clones. The sample was blood. Receptors originate from a woman aged 60-75 years with Graves' hyperthyroidism.

The rearrangement joins TRBV7-9 to TRBJ2-5; TRBD2 matches at 7 bases. CDR3 length: 17 residues. V dropped 3 bases and J dropped 4; count of bases not matched to a gene: 14. CDR1 is SEHNR and CDR2 is FQNEAQ in the germline V gene (reference sequence). CDR3 sequence reads: CASSLFKWAGEGETQYF. The CDR3 DNA is TGTGCCAGCAGCTTGTTTAAATGGGCGGGAGAGGGAGAGACCCAGTACTTC.

At least ten counts were recorded for this clonotype. CDR3 protein: CASSFGTAYNSPLHF. The CDR3 DNA reads as TGTGCCAGCAGCTTCGGGACAGCATATAATTCACCCCTCCACTTT. The chain is built from TRBV5-6 and TRBJ1-6; TRBD1 matches 7 bases. Trimming cost V 2 bases and J 4 bases; bases outside gene matches: 3. Germline values: CDR1 SGHDT, CDR2 YYEEEE. CDR3 size: 15 residues.

The chain couples TRBV4-1 to TRBJ2-1, with unresolved D. The CDR3 is 14 amino acids. Germline-derived CDR1 and CDR2 are MGHRA and YSYEKL. The ends were cut back, 0 bases at V and 2 bases at J, with 5 bases in the middle. As DNA, the CDR3 is TGCGCCAGCAGCCAAGATCGTCCCTACAATGAGCAGTTCTTC. Its translation: CASSQDRPYNEQFF.

V gene TRBV28 combines with J gene TRBJ1-1, with D maybe TRBD1 (5 bases). V shed 10 bases and J shed 2 bases, with 14 bases lying between them. Germline V gives CDR1 MDHEN, CDR2 SYDVKM. This CDR3 has 13 amino acids. The CDR3 nucleotides are TGTGCCACCTACAGGACGAGTAACACTGAAGCTTTCTTT. It specifies CATYRTSNTEAFF. Filled out from reference TRBV28 and TRBJ1-1, the complete variable domain reads DVKVTQSSRYLVKRTGEKVFLECVQDMDHENMFWYRQDPGLGLRLIYFSYDVKMKEKGDIPEGYSVSREKKERFSLILESASTNQTSMYLCATYRTSNTEAFFGQGTRLTVV.

This clonotype was seen more than once but under ten times. The rearrangement uses TRBV20-1 and TRBJ2-3; 9 nucleotides agree with TRBD2. V dropped 0 bases and J dropped 7; count of bases not matched to a gene: 8. Germline V gene lookup returns CDR1 DFQATT and CDR2 SNEGSKA (reference sequence). The CDR3 runs to 15 residues. Written as DNA, the CDR3 is TGCAGTGCTAGAGATCCCGGACTAGCGAGGAATACGCAGTATTTT. Translated, it gives CSARDPGLARNTQYF.

This clonotype was counted only a few times. The V gene is TRBV20-1, the J gene TRBJ2-7; D could derive from TRBD1 or TRBD2 (7 bases each). The CDR3 extends over 16 amino acids. The germline V gene encodes CDR1 DFQATT and CDR2 SNEGSKA (reference sequence). Trimming removed 5 bases at V and 3 bases at J, with 23 bases between. This CDR3 is CSAQTGEGGAIYEQYF. Written as DNA, the CDR3 is TGCAGTGCTCAAACAGGGGAAGGGGGGGCTATCTACGAGCAGTACTTC.

This clonotype came up many times. The V and J genes are TRBV6-2 or TRBV6-3 and TRBJ2-1; a possible D gene is TRBD2 (5 bases). The V gene lost 8 bases and the J gene lost 2 bases, with 16 bases spanning the gap. From germline, CDR1 is MNHEY and CDR2 SVGEGT. The CDR3 has 15 residues. The DNA of the CDR3 is TGTGCCAGCTCCGACGACTCCGGGGCCTACAATGAGCAGTTCTTC. Translating it yields CASSDDSGAYNEQFF.

This clonotype was seen ten or more times. V usage is TRBV2 and J usage is TRBJ2-7; no definite D call. CDR1 SNHLY and CDR2 FYNNEI come from the germline V gene. This CDR3 has 11 amino acids. V was shortened by 11 bases and J by 5 bases, with 13 bases between the two germline ends. Written as DNA, the CDR3 is TGTGCCTCCCGGCCTGCGGACGAGCAGTACTTC. This gives the protein CASRPADEQYF.

In this sample, this clonotype turned up a few times. The rearrangement joins TRBV9 to TRBJ2-7, with D perhaps matching TRBD1 (5 bases). V shed 3 bases and J shed 7 bases, with 17 bases lying between them. The germline V gene encodes CDR1 SGDLS and CDR2 YYNGEE. This CDR3 region has 14 residues. For the CDR3, the DNA is TGTGCCAGCAGCGGCCGATCAATCTCAGGGGAGCAGTACTTC. Its translation: CASSGRSISGEQYF.

This clonotype was found a few times. Being one base from a much bigger clone, this may be a read error. This rearrangement joins TRBV7-9 to TRBJ2-7, with no clear D. The CDR3 totals 12 residues. In germline, CDR1 is SEHNR, CDR2 FQNEAQ (reference sequence). Here the CDR3 reads CVSSLITSEQYF. In nucleotides, the CDR3 is TGTGTCAGCAGCCTGATCACGTCCGAGCAGTACTTC.

There are a few counts of this clonotype. The V gene is TRBV27, the J gene TRBJ1-4, with 8 bases that match TRBD1. Germline CDR1 and CDR2: MNHEY and SMNVEV (reference sequence). Trimming at V came to 6 bases and at J to 8 bases, leaving 8 bases not matched to a gene. CDR3 length: 14 residues. For the CDR3, the DNA is TGTGCCAGCAGAGGACAGGGTGTGAACGAAAAACTGTTTTTT. Protein product: CASRGQGVNEKLFF.

This clonotype was found many times. The V call is TRBV18, the J call TRBJ2-7; 8 bases are a match to TRBD1. The CDR3 loop spans 15 amino acids. The ends lost 3 bases at V and 5 bases at J; junction bases unmatched: 9. The germline V gene encodes CDR1 KGHSH and CDR2 LQKENI. DNA of the CDR3: TGTGCCAGCTCACCCAAAAGACAGGGGAGGAACGAGCAGTACTTC. It is translated as CASSPKRQGRNEQYF.

Many counts were recorded for this clonotype. The chain combines TRBV20-1 with TRBJ2-7; 8 nucleotides agree with TRBD2. V lost 4 bases to trimming and J lost 5 bases; unmatched junction nucleotides: 10. Germline V CDR1 and CDR2: DFQATT, SNEGSKA (reference sequence). The length of the CDR3 is 14 residues. The CDR3 DNA sequence: TGCAGTGCTACGGGGGGGGGCGCGGGGGACGAGCAGTACTTC. Its protein product is CSATGGGAGDEQYF.

This clonotype appeared many times. The V call is TRBV20-1, the J call TRBJ2-5; a weak D match, TRBD1 (5 bases). Per the germline V gene, CDR1 is DFQATT and CDR2 is SNEGSKA (reference sequence). CDR3 length: 14 amino acids. Trimming removed 3 bases from V and 5 bases from J, with 16 bases in between. CDR3 protein: CSASQGYLGETQYF. The CDR3 DNA sequence: TGCAGTGCTAGTCAGGGATACTTGGGTGAGACCCAGTACTTC.

In this sample, this clonotype turned up many times. CDR3 bases: TGCAGTGCATACAAACAGGGTCTGAACACTGAAGCTTTCTTT. Encoded protein: CSAYKQGLNTEAFF. The V gene is TRBV20-1, the J gene TRBJ1-1; D perhaps matches TRBD1 (6 bases). Germline V gene data show CDR1 as DFQATT and CDR2 as SNEGSKA (reference sequence). The CDR3 spans 14 residues. V lost 6 bases, J lost 0 bases, and 14 bases lay in between.

This clonotype was seen repeatedly, ten times or more. This may arise from a read error, as a much more abundant clone is one base away. This chain joins TRBV24-1 and TRBJ1-1; TRBD1 agrees at 7 bases. The CDR3 contains 18 residues. The V and J ends lost 6 bases and 0 bases, in that order; junction bases with no gene match: 15. Germline CDR1 KGHDR, CDR2 SFDVKD. The CDR3 reads CATSNPNRGRRMNTEAFF. CDR3 nucleotide sequence: TGTGCCACCAGTAATCCCAACAGGGGTCGAAGGATGAACACTGAAGCTTTCTTT.

This clonotype was observed a handful of times. The V and J genes are TRBV18 and TRBJ2-3, with TRBD2 as a possible D gene (6 bases). V lost 5 bases, J lost 4 bases, and 13 bases lay in between. The CDR3 spans 14 residues. Germline V gene sequence: CDR1 KGHSH, CDR2 LQKENI. CDR3 loop: CASSRPGVPDTQYF. The DNA for the CDR3 is TGTGCCAGCTCAAGACCGGGGGTTCCAGATACGCAGTATTTT.

This rearrangement joins TRBV6-2 or TRBV6-3 to TRBJ2-1; 7 bases map to TRBD1. The CDR3 consists of 15 residues. The ends lost 4 bases at V and 8 bases at J; junction bases unmatched: 11. In germline, CDR1 is MNHEY, CDR2 SVGEGT. CDR3 nucleotide sequence: TGTGCCAGCAGTTCCGGGGACAGACCTGGGGATGAGCAGTTCTTC. Encoded protein: CASSSGDRPGDEQFF.

This clonotype has a count of ten or more. The gene calls are TRBV3-1 and TRBJ2-1; D is ambiguous. Germline CDR1 is LGHDT and CDR2 is YNNKEL (reference sequence). The V end was cut by 5 bases, the J end by 0 bases, with 11 bases between. The CDR3 sequence is 15 residues long. The CDR3 DNA follows: TGTGCCAGCAGCTCACGGCTGGGCTCCTACAATGAGCAGTTCTTC. This codes for CASSSRLGSYNEQFF.

This clonotype was counted at least ten times. The gene calls are TRBV28 and TRBJ1-4; D call uncertain. CDR1 is MDHEN and CDR2 is SYDVKM in the germline V gene. CDR3 size: 13 residues. V was trimmed by 1 base and J by 4 bases, leaving 4 bases between them. The CDR3 bases are TGTGCCAGCAGTTTATTACATAATGAAAAACTGTTTTTT. It yields the protein CASSLLHNEKLFF.

Many counts were recorded for this clonotype. This chain joins TRBV30 and TRBJ1-1; D unclear. CDR1 and CDR2 from the germline V gene are GTSNPN and SVGIG (reference sequence). The length of the CDR3 is 14 residues. Deletions cut 8 bases from V and 0 bases from J, with 16 bases between. The CDR3 coding sequence is TGTGCCCGTCGACAACTTGACTTGAACACTGAAGCTTTCTTT. Amino acid sequence: CARRQLDLNTEAFF.

This chain uses TRBV15 with TRBJ2-7; D may be TRBD1 or TRBD2 (5 bases each). The CDR3 contains 15 residues. Trimming left V 3 bases short and J 3 bases short, with 15 bases between. Germline V gene lookup returns CDR1 LNHNV and CDR2 YYDKDF (reference sequence). The CDR3 loop is CATSSPGDGYYEQYF. The CDR3 DNA sequence: TGTGCCACCAGCAGCCCCGGGGACGGATACTACGAGCAGTACTTC.

In this sample, this clonotype is medium-sized. V gene TRBV4-1 combines with J gene TRBJ1-1; D not resolved. V was clipped by 0 bases and J by 3 bases, with 8 bases between them. Germline values: CDR1 MGHRA, CDR2 YSYEKL. This CDR3 is built from 14 residues. CDR3 sequence: CASSQERSYTEAFF. As DNA, the CDR3 is TGCGCCAGCAGCCAAGAACGTTCCTACACTGAAGCTTTCTTT.